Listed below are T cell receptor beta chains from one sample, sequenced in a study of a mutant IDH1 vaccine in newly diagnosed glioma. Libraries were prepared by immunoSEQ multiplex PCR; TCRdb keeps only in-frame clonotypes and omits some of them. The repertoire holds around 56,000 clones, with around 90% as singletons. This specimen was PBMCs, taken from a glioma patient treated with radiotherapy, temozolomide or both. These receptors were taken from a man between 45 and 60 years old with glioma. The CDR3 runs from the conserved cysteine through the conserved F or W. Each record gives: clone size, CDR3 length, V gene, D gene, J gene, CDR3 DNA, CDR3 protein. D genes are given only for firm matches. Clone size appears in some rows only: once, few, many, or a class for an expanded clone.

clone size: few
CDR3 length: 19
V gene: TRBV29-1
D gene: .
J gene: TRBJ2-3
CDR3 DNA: TGCAGCGTTGAGGCTTTAGAAACATTGCGGGGCCTCAGCACAGATACGCAGTATTTT
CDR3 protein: CSVEALETLRGLSTDTQYF

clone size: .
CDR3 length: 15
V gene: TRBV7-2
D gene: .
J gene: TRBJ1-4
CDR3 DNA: TGTGCCAGCAGCCAGGTCCGGGGGCTGAATGAAAAACTGTTTTTT
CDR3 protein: CASSQVRGLNEKLFF

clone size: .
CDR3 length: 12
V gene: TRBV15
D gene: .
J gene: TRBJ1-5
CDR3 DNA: TGTGCCACCAGCGAAGGCTATCAGCCCCAGCATTTT
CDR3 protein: CATSEGYQPQHF

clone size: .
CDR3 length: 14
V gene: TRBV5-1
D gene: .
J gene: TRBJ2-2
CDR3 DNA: TGCGCCAGCAGCCCCCCGGGGTATAGCGGGGAGCTGTTTTTT
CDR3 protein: CASSPPGYSGELFF

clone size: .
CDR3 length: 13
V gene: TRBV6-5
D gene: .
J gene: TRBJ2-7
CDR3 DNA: TGTGCCAGCAGTTACCTCACAGGGTCCGAGCAGTACTTC
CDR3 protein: CASSYLTGSEQYF

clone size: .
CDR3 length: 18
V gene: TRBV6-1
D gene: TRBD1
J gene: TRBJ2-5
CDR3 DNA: TGTGCCAGCAGTGAAAGGCCCCCTCAGGGGGCTTCGGCAGAGACCCAGTACTTC
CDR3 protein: CASSERPPQGASAETQYF

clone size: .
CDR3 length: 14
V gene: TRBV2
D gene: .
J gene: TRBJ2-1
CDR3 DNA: TGTGCCATAACGGGGAGGGGGGGGTACAATGAGCAGTTCTTC
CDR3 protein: CAITGRGGYNEQFF

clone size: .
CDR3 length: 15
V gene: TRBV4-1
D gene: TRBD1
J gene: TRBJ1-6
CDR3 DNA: TGCGCCAGCAGCAGTTCGGGACAGGGTAATTCACCCCTCCACTTT
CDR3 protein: CASSSSGQGNSPLHF

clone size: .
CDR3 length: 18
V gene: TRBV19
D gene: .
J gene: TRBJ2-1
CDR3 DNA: TGTGCCAGTACCGTACCGTCAATTGCGGGACCTACCTACAATGAGCAGTTCTTC
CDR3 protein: CASTVPSIAGPTYNEQFF

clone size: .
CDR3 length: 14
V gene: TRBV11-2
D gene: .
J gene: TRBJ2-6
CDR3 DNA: TGTGCCAGCAGCAGGTACTCTGGGGCCAACGTCCTGACTTTC
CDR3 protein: CASSRYSGANVLTF

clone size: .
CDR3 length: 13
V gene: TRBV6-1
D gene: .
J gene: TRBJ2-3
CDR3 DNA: TGTGCCAGCAGTGTCCAACTGGAAGATACGCAGTATTTT
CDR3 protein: CASSVQLEDTQYF

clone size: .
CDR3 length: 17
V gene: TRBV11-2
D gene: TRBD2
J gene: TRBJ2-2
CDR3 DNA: TGTGCCAGCAGACGTAGCGGGGGGGGGCCGAACACCGGGGAGCTGTTTTTT
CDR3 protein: CASRRSGGGPNTGELFF

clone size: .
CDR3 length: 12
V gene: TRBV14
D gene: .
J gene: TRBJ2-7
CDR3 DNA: TGTGCCAGCAGCCAAGACTTCGGCGAGCAGTACTTC
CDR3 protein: CASSQDFGEQYF

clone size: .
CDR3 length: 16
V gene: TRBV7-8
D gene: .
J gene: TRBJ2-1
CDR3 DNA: TGTGCCAGCAGCTTCCGAGGACTCAGCCAGGACAATGAGCAGTTCTTC
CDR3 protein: CASSFRGLSQDNEQFF

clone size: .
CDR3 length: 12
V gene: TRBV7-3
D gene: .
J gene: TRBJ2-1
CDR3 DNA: TGTGCCAGCAGCTCTCCGCCGGGTGAGCAGTTCTTC
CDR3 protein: CASSSPPGEQFF

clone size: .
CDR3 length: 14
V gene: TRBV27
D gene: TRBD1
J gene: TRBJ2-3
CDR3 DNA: TGTGCCAGCGGACAGGGGATAAGCACAGATACGCAGTATTTT
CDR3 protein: CASGQGISTDTQYF

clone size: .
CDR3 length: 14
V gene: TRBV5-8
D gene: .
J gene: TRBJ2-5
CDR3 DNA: TGTGCCAGCAGCTTGCGGTGGAGTAGCGAGACCCAGTACTTC
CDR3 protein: CASSLRWSSETQYF

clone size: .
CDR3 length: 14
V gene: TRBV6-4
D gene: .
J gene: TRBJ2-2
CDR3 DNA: TGTGCCAGCAGTGAGGGAGTGGGCACCGGGGAGCTGTTTTTT
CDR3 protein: CASSEGVGTGELFF

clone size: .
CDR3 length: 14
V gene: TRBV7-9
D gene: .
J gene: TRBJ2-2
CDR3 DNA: TGTGCCAGCAGCCTCCGGGTCAAAACCGGGGAGCTGTTTTTT
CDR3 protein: CASSLRVKTGELFF

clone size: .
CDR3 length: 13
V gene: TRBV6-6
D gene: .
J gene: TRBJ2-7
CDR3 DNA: TGTGCCAGCAGTTACGAGAGGCGCTACGAGCAGTACTTC
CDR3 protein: CASSYERRYEQYF

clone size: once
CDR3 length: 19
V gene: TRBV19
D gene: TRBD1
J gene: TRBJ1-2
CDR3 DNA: TGTGCCAGTACCCCCTCAGCTCAGGGGGCGGGTGGAAGAGGCTATGGCTACACCTTC
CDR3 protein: CASTPSAQGAGGRGYGYTF

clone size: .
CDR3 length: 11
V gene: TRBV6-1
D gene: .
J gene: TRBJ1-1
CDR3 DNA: TGTGCCAGCCCGGGCCAGAACAAAGCTTTCTTT
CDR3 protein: CASPGQNKAFF

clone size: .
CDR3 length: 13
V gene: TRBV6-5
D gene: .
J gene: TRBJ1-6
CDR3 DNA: TGTGCCAGCAGTTACTCAGCCGGCGGTTCCCTCCACTTT
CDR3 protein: CASSYSAGGSLHF

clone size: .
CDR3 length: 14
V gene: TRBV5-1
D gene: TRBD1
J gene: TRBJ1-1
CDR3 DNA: TGCGCCAGCAGCTCGGGACAGGGGCCAAGCGGAGCTTTCTTT
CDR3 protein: CASSSGQGPSGAFF

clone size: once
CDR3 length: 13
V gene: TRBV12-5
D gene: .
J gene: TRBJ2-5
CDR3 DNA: TGTGCTAGTGCCGCTACTAGTAGGGAGACCCAGTACTTC
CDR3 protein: CASAATSRETQYF

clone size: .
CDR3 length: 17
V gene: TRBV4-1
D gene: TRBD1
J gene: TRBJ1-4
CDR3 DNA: TGCGCCAGCAGCCAGAGGGGGACAGGCACTCGGGATGAAAAACTGTTTTTT
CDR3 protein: CASSQRGTGTRDEKLFF

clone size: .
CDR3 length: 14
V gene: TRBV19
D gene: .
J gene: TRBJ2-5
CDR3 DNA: TGTGCCAGTAGTGGGTATGGGTTCCAAGAGACCCAGTACTTC
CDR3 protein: CASSGYGFQETQYF

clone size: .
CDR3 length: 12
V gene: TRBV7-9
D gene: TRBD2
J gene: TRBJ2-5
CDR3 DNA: TGTGCCAGCGGGGTGACCGGGGGGGAGCAGTACTTC
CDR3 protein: CASGVTGGEQYF

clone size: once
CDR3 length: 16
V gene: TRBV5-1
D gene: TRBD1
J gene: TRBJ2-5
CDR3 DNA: TGCGCCAGCAGCTCAGGCCTGGACAGGGCCCAAGAGACCCAGTACTTC
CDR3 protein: CASSSGLDRAQETQYF

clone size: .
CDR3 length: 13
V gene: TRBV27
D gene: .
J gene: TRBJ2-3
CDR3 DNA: TGTGCCAGCAAGTTCCTACAGGGAAATACGCAGTATTTT
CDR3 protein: CASKFLQGNTQYF

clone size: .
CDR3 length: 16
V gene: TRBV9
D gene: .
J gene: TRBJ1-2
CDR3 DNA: TGTGCCAGCAGCGTAGGAGCCTCAGGGGCCAACTATGGCTACACCTTC
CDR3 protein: CASSVGASGANYGYTF

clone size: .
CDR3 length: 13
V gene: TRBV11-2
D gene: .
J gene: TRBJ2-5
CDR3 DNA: TGTGCCAGCAGCTCCGGGGAGCTCAAGACCCAGTACTTC
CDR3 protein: CASSSGELKTQYF

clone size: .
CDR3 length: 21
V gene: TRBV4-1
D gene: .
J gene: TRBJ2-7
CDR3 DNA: TGCGCCAGCAGCCAAGTATTTCCTAGTCTAAGCGGGACACGAACCACATACGAGCAGTACTTC
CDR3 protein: CASSQVFPSLSGTRTTYEQYF

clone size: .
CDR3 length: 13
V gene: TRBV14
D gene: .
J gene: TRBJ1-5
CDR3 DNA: TGTGCCAGCAGCAGGGGTTGGGATCAGCCCCAGCATTTT
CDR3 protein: CASSRGWDQPQHF

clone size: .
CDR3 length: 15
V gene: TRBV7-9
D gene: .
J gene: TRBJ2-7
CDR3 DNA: TGTGCCAGCAGCACCTCAGCGGGCTCCTCCTACGAGCAGTACTTC
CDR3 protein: CASSTSAGSSYEQYF

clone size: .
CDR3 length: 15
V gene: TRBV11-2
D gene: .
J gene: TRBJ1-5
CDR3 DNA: TGTGCCAGCAGCTTGACCTCTAGGCGCAATCAGCCCCAGCATTTT
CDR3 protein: CASSLTSRRNQPQHF

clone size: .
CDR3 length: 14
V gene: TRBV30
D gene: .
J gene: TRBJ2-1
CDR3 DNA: TGTGCCTGGAGGGGGGCAGGGCCCTACAATGAGCAGTTCTTC
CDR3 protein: CAWRGAGPYNEQFF

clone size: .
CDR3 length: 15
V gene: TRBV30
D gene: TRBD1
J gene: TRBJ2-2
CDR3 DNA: TGTGCCTGGAGTACCGGGACAGGGAATTTCGGGGAGCTGTTTTTT
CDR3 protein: CAWSTGTGNFGELFF

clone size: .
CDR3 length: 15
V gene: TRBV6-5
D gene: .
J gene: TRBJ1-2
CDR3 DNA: TGTGCCAGCGGAAATGCGTGGCGGACCTACTATGGCTACACCTTC
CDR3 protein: CASGNAWRTYYGYTF

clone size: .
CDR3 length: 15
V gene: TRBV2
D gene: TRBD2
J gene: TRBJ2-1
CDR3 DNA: TGTGCCAGCGATCAGAGCGGGAGGGTCGGGGCTGAGCAGTTCTTC
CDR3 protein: CASDQSGRVGAEQFF

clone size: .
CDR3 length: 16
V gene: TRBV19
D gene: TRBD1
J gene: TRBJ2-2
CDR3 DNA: TGTGCCAGTAGTCCGAGGACAGGGGGAGAGACCGGGGAGCTGTTTTTT
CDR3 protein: CASSPRTGGETGELFF